The rows below give T cell receptor beta chains drawn from one sample of a study of T-cell memory formation after mild COVID-19. TCRdb itself ran the 5' RACE reads through MiXCR, one entry per CDR3 protein. This sample carries 400,000 or so distinct CDR3 sequences, 20% of them seen once, and the ten largest clones take 8.4%. The specimen sequenced was PBMCs or a T cell subset sorted from them (not recorded which). All receptors derive from an adult woman who had mild COVID-19 (a few samples of this study predate the infection). Cell type and time point are not known. Each CDR3 is given with its conserved first and last residue. A D gene is named only where the DNA matches it firmly. The listing skips clone size in some rows; elsewhere it reads once, few, many or a size class.

cdr3_nt: TGTGCCAGCCTGTTGGCTAGCGGCTACGAGCAGTACTTC
cdr3_aa: CASLLASGYEQYF
d_call: TRBD2
j_call: TRBJ2-7
v_call: TRBV2
clone_size: many

cdr3_nt: TGCGCCAGCAGCCAAGGTACAGGGCTGGCAGATACGCAGTATTTT
cdr3_aa: CASSQGTGLADTQYF
d_call: .
j_call: TRBJ2-3
v_call: TRBV4-1
clone_size: .

cdr3_nt: TGTGCCAGCAGCAGCGCGGGTAGGCTGTTTTTT
cdr3_aa: CASSSAGRLFF
d_call: .
j_call: TRBJ1-4
v_call: TRBV7-9
clone_size: few

cdr3_nt: TGTGCCAGCAGCTTAGTTTCAGTGCAAGAGACCCAGTACTTC
cdr3_aa: CASSLVSVQETQYF
d_call: .
j_call: TRBJ2-5
v_call: TRBV7-9
clone_size: .

cdr3_nt: TGCGCCAGCAGCTTGGGACACCGCAGACGGTACTTC
cdr3_aa: CASSLGHRRRYF
d_call: .
j_call: TRBJ2-7
v_call: TRBV5-1
clone_size: .

cdr3_nt: TGTGCCAGCAGCTCCGGACTAGCAGAAGCCTACGAGCAGTACTTC
cdr3_aa: CASSSGLAEAYEQYF
d_call: TRBD2
j_call: TRBJ2-7
v_call: TRBV7-9
clone_size: .

cdr3_nt: TGCGCCAGCAGCTTGGGGTTAGGGAAAGAAGAGACCCAGTACTTC
cdr3_aa: CASSLGLGKEETQYF
d_call: .
j_call: TRBJ2-5
v_call: TRBV5-1
clone_size: .

cdr3_nt: TGTGCCAGCAGTCCTAATGACAGGGGCCGAAATGAGCAGTTCTTC
cdr3_aa: CASSPNDRGRNEQFF
d_call: TRBD1
j_call: TRBJ2-1
v_call: TRBV27
clone_size: few

cdr3_nt: TGTGCCAGCAGCGGACTAGCGGGAACCGAGCAGTACTTC
cdr3_aa: CASSGLAGTEQYF
d_call: TRBD2
j_call: TRBJ2-7
v_call: TRBV7-3
clone_size: few

cdr3_nt: TGTGCCAGCAGCTTGGCCGCTGAAGCTTTCTTT
cdr3_aa: CASSLAAEAFF
d_call: .
j_call: TRBJ1-1
v_call: TRBV5-6
clone_size: few

cdr3_nt: TGTGCCAGCAGCTCCGGGACAGGGTTCGGGGAGCTGTTTTTT
cdr3_aa: CASSSGTGFGELFF
d_call: TRBD1
j_call: TRBJ2-2
v_call: TRBV9
clone_size: few

cdr3_nt: TGCAGCGTTCCCCACGTCGGGGGAGGAGTAGCTTTCTTT
cdr3_aa: CSVPHVGGGVAFF
d_call: .
j_call: TRBJ1-1
v_call: TRBV29-1
clone_size: few

cdr3_nt: TGCAGTGCTAGACTAGCGGGGGGCCGTTTTCAGTTCTTC
cdr3_aa: CSARLAGGRFQFF
d_call: TRBD2
j_call: TRBJ2-1
v_call: TRBV20-1
clone_size: few

cdr3_nt: TGTGCCAGCAGCCATGACAGGGTGGAGGGTTCCTACGAGCAGTACTTC
cdr3_aa: CASSHDRVEGSYEQYF
d_call: .
j_call: TRBJ2-7
v_call: TRBV7-9
clone_size: .

cdr3_nt: TGTGCCAGCAGCTCACCGCGCTCCAATCAGCCCCAGCATTTT
cdr3_aa: CASSSPRSNQPQHF
d_call: .
j_call: TRBJ1-5
v_call: TRBV7-9
clone_size: few

cdr3_nt: TGCAGCGTTGTGCACACTGAAGCTTTCTTT
cdr3_aa: CSVVHTEAFF
d_call: .
j_call: TRBJ1-1
v_call: TRBV29-1
clone_size: .

cdr3_nt: TGCGCCAGCAGCTTGGCCCCAGGGGAGCACGAGCAGTACTTC
cdr3_aa: CASSLAPGEHEQYF
d_call: .
j_call: TRBJ2-7
v_call: TRBV5-1
clone_size: .

cdr3_nt: TGTGCCAGCAGTGACAGGACAGGGGGCCGTTACGAGCAGTACTTC
cdr3_aa: CASSDRTGGRYEQYF
d_call: TRBD1
j_call: TRBJ2-7
v_call: TRBV6-5
clone_size: .

cdr3_nt: TGCAGCGTTGCAAGGGGGCAAGGTTCGCAAGGAAACACCATATATTTT
cdr3_aa: CSVARGQGSQGNTIYF
d_call: TRBD1
j_call: TRBJ1-3
v_call: TRBV29-1
clone_size: few

cdr3_nt: TGCGCCAGCAGCCACGGGGGTACGGATACGATAGATACGCAGTATTTT
cdr3_aa: CASSHGGTDTIDTQYF
d_call: .
j_call: TRBJ2-3
v_call: TRBV4-3
clone_size: .

cdr3_nt: TGCAGCGTTCCGGTGGCGAACACTGAAGCTTTCTTT
cdr3_aa: CSVPVANTEAFF
d_call: .
j_call: TRBJ1-1
v_call: TRBV29-1
clone_size: few

cdr3_nt: TGTGCCAGTAGTATCACAGACCGCCATTACGAGCAGTACTTC
cdr3_aa: CASSITDRHYEQYF
d_call: .
j_call: TRBJ2-7
v_call: TRBV19
clone_size: .

cdr3_nt: TGTGCCAGCAGCACCGGGAGGGTTGGTGGAAACACCATATATTTT
cdr3_aa: CASSTGRVGGNTIYF
d_call: .
j_call: TRBJ1-3
v_call: TRBV27
clone_size: once

cdr3_nt: TGCGCCAGCAGCTCCTACGGGGGCATGGACACTGAAGCTTTCTTT
cdr3_aa: CASSSYGGMDTEAFF
d_call: .
j_call: TRBJ1-1
v_call: TRBV5-1
clone_size: .

cdr3_nt: TGCGCCAGCAGCTTGGAAGCGCGGGGATCCTACAATGAGCAGTTCTTC
cdr3_aa: CASSLEARGSYNEQFF
d_call: .
j_call: TRBJ2-1
v_call: TRBV5-1
clone_size: few

cdr3_nt: TGTGCCAGCAGCCAAGGAACAGGGGGCGGCACTGAAGCTTTCTTT
cdr3_aa: CASSQGTGGGTEAFF
d_call: TRBD1
j_call: TRBJ1-1
v_call: TRBV3-1
clone_size: .

cdr3_nt: TGTGCCAGCAGCTTAGCGCTAAAGGGACTAGTGTCTGATGAGCAGTTCTTC
cdr3_aa: CASSLALKGLVSDEQFF
d_call: TRBD2
j_call: TRBJ2-1
v_call: TRBV7-6
clone_size: .

cdr3_nt: TGCGCCAGCAGCGGAAAGTGGGACGGTGAGCAGTACTTC
cdr3_aa: CASSGKWDGEQYF
d_call: .
j_call: TRBJ2-7
v_call: TRBV5-1
clone_size: .

cdr3_nt: TGTGCCAGCAGCCGCCGCAGTCGCGGCAGGGGGTCTGATGGCTACACCTTC
cdr3_aa: CASSRRSRGRGSDGYTF
d_call: TRBD1
j_call: TRBJ1-2
v_call: TRBV3-1
clone_size: .

cdr3_nt: TGTGCCAGCAGCCTCCTAATCGACAGGGTGGAATTC
cdr3_aa: CASSLLIDRVEF
d_call: TRBD1
j_call: TRBJ1-2
v_call: TRBV7-9
clone_size: many

cdr3_nt: TGTGCCAGCAGCAGGGTTCCGGCGAGCTACGAGCAGTACTTC
cdr3_aa: CASSRVPASYEQYF
d_call: .
j_call: TRBJ2-7
v_call: TRBV2
clone_size: .

cdr3_nt: TGCAGCGTGGGAAGGCGGCTAGCGGCCACCGGGGAGCTGTTTTTT
cdr3_aa: CSVGRRLAATGELFF
d_call: TRBD2
j_call: TRBJ2-2
v_call: TRBV29-1
clone_size: .

cdr3_nt: TGTGCCACCAGTGATCCGACTAGCGGGGGGGAAGAGACCCAGTACTTC
cdr3_aa: CATSDPTSGGEETQYF
d_call: TRBD2
j_call: TRBJ2-5
v_call: TRBV24-1
clone_size: few

cdr3_nt: TGTCGAAGACCCCGAAACAAATCCGAGCAGTACTTC
cdr3_aa: CRRPRNKSEQYF
d_call: .
j_call: TRBJ2-7
v_call: TRBV7-9
clone_size: .

cdr3_nt: TGTGCCAGCAGCCAACCCCCCGCCTACGAGCAGTACTTC
cdr3_aa: CASSQPPAYEQYF
d_call: .
j_call: TRBJ2-7
v_call: TRBV7-2
clone_size: .

cdr3_nt: TGTGCCAGCAGCTTATTCGAGTACTCTGGAAACACCATATATTTT
cdr3_aa: CASSLFEYSGNTIYF
d_call: .
j_call: TRBJ1-3
v_call: TRBV7-2
clone_size: .

cdr3_nt: TGTGCCAGCAGTGAAGCGGAGGCAAATTACTTC
cdr3_aa: CASSEAEANYF
d_call: .
j_call: TRBJ2-7
v_call: TRBV2
clone_size: few